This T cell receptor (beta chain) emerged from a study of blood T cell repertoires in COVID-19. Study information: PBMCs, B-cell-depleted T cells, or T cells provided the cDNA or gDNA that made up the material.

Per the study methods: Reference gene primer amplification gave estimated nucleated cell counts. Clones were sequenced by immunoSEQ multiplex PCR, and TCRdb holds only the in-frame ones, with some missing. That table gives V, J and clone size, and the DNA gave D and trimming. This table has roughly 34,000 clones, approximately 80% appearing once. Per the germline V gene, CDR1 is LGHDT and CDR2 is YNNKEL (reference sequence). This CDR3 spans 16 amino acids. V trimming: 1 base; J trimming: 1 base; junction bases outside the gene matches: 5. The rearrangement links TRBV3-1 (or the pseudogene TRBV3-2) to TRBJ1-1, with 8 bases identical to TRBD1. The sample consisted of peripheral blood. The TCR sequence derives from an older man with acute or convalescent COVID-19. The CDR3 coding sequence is TGTGCCAGCAGCCAAGGGGGAGGGACAGGGAACACTGAAGCTTTCTTT. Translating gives CASSQGGGTGNTEAFF.